Sequencing of this TCR beta chain was carried out in a study of early T cells in non-severe SARS-CoV-2 infection. In the study overall: Chains were not paired, and sequencing was done on bulk RNA from unsorted whole blood. General observations from the study: Matching with VDJdb favored anti-spike CD8 responses (missing private and CD4 specificities).

Researchers tagged individual cDNA molecules with unique molecular identifiers. TCRdb recomputed calls from the 5' RACE reads with MiXCR, one row per CDR3 protein. The sample lists tens of thousands of distinct CDR3 sequences; 9% to 15% were seen once. CDR1 and CDR2 from the germline V gene are SGHAT and FQNNGV. The length of the CDR3 is 15 residues. Germline trimming cut 7 bases from V and 11 bases from J; bases unmatched to any gene: 15. Remarks on this clonotype: Its matching antigen is unknown.

The source is an adult who was a healthcare worker with PCR-confirmed SARS-CoV-2 infection or an uninfected control (not recorded which). Source material: whole blood. V usage is TRBV11-2 and J usage is TRBJ1-4, with TRBD1 identical over 8 bases. The CDR3 loop is CASTNLGQGAVKLFF. Here the CDR3 DNA reads TGTGCCAGCACCAACCTCGGACAGGGCGCGGTGAAACTGTTTTTT. The variable domain in full, with the rest retrieved from reference TRBV11-2 and TRBJ1-4, is EAGVAQSPRYKIIEKRQSVAFWCNPISGHATLYWYQQILGQGPKLLIQFQNNGVVDDSQLPKDRFSAERLKGVDSTLKIQPAKLEDSAVYLCASTNLGQGAVKLFFGSGTQLSVL.